This T cell receptor beta chain is drawn from a study of T cell repertoires in cytomegalovirus infection. Study-wide context: From public TCR beta signatures came an indication of both CMV infection and matching HLA type.

A few counts support this clonotype. As yet, its antigen is unknown. Per the germline V gene, CDR1 is PRHDT and CDR2 is FYEKMQ (reference sequence). The length of the CDR3 is 15 residues. V dropped 3 bases and J dropped 5; count of bases not matched to a gene: 5. From the reads, TCRdb called clonotypes with MiXCR, one entry per CDR3 protein. The data hold 150,000 to 200,000 distinct CDR3 sequences, with 15% to 20% observed a single time. Study-level results: The cumulative frequency of public TCR beta families distinguished individuals who carried CMV together with the relevant HLA.

The material sequenced was CD8+ T cells from PBMCs. The rearrangement uses TRBV13 and TRBJ2-7; 12 nucleotides match TRBD1. The source of this sequence is a human donor in good health (CMV status not recorded). Some clones in this sample may be carry-over from other donors' samples. The CDR3 nucleotides read TGTGCCAGCAGCTTCACGGGGACAGGGGGCCACGAGCAGTACTTC. This gives the protein CASSFTGTGGHEQYF.